This T cell receptor (beta chain) comes out of a study of T cell responses to AZD1222 COVID-19 vaccine. This table comes from immunoSEQ multiplex PCR, and its TCRdb copy is limited to in-frame clones, with some not included. The repertoire holds 80,000 to 85,000 clones, with more than 85% as singletons. The J segment lost 8 bases and the V segment lost 6 bases, leaving 11 bases of the junction unmatched. CDR3 length: 15 amino acids. Germline-derived CDR1 and CDR2 are MNHEY and SVGEGT. V gene TRBV6-2 or TRBV6-3 combines with J gene TRBJ2-3; 10 bases match TRBD2. The sample consisted of peripheral blood, taken 28 days after the second AZD1222 dose. This TCR was recovered from an adult who received the AZD1222 COVID-19 vaccine. CDR3 amino acids: CASSPGLARGFTQYF. The CDR3 DNA reads as TGTGCCAGCAGCCCGGGACTAGCGAGGGGGTTTACGCAGTATTTT.